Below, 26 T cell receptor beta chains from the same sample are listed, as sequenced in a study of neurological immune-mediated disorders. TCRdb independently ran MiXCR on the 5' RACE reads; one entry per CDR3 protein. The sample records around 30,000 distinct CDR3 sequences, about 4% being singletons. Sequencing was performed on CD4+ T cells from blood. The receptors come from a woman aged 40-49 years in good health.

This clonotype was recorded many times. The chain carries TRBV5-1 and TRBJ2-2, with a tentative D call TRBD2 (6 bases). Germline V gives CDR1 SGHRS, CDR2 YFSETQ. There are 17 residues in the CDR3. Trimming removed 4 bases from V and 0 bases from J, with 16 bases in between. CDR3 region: CASSPPKLATNTGELFF. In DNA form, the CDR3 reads TGCGCCAGCAGCCCCCCCAAGCTAGCGACGAACACCGGGGAGCTGTTTTTT. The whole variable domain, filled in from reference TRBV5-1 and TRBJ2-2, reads KAGVTQTPRYLIKTRGQQVTLSCSPISGHRSVSWYQQTPGQGLQFLFEYFSETQRNKGNFPGRFSGRQFSNSRSEMNVSTLELGDSALYLCASSPPKLATNTGELFFGEGSRLTVL.

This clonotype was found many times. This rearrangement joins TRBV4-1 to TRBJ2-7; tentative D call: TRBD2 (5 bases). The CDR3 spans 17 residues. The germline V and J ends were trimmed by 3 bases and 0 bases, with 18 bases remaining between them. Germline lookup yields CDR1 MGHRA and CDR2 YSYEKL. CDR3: CASSQDPRTPSSYEQYF. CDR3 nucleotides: TGCGCCAGCAGCCAGGACCCTAGGACTCCCAGCTCCTACGAGCAGTACTTC.

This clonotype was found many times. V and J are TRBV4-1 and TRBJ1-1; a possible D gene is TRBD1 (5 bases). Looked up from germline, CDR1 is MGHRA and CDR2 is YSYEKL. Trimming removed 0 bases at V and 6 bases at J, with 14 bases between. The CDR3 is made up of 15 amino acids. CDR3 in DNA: TGCGCCAGCAGCCAAGATTTGGGGCGAGAAGCTGAAGCTTTCTTT. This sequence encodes CASSQDLGREAEAFF.

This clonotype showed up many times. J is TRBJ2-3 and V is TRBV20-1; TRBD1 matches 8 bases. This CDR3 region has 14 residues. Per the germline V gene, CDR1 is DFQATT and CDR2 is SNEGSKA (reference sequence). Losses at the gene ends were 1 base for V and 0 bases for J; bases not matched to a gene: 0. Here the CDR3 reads CSARGTGSTDTQYF. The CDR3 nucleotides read TGCAGTGCTAGAGGGACAGGGAGCACAGATACGCAGTATTTT.

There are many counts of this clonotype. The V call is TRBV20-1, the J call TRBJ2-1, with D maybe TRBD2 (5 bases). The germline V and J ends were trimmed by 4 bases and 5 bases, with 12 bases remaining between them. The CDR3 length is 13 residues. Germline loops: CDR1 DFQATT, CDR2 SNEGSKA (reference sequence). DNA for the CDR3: TGCAGTGCTACTTTCGGGGTCCACAATGAGCAGTTCTTC. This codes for CSATFGVHNEQFF.

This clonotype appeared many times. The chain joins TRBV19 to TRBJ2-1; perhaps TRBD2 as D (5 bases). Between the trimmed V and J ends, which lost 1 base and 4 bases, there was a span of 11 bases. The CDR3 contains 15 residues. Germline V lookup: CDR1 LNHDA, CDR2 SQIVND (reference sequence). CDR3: CASSIAGSEYNEQFF. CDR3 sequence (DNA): TGTGCCAGTAGTATAGCGGGGTCAGAATACAATGAGCAGTTCTTC.

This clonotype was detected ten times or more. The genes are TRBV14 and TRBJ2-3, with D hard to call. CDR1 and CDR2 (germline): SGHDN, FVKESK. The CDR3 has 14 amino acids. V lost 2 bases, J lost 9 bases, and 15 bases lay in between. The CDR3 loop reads CASSQNPGVRTQYF. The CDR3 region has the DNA TGTGCCAGCAGCCAAAACCCTGGAGTCCGAACGCAGTATTTT.

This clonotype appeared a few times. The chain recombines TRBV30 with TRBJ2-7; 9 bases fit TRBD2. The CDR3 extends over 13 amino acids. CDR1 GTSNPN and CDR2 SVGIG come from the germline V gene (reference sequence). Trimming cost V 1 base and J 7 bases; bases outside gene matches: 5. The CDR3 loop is CAWSGLAGREQYF. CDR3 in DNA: TGTGCCTGGAGTGGGCTAGCGGGAAGGGAGCAGTACTTC.

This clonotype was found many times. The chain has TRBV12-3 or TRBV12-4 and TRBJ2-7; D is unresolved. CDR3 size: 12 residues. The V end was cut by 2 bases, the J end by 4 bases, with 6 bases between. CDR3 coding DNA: TGTGCCAGCAGTTTATCCCCGTACGAGCAGTACTTC. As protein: CASSLSPYEQYF.

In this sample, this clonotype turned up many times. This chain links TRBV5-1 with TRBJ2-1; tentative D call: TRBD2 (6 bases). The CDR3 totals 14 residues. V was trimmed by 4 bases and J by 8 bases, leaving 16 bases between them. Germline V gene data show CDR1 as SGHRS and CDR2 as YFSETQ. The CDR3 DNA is TGCGCCAGCAGCCCGGGAGCGGGCTTCGATGAGCAGTTCTTC. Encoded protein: CASSPGAGFDEQFF.

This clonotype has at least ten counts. The CDR3 region is CSAWTSGGGETQYF. The CDR3 nucleotides read TGCAGTGCATGGACTAGCGGAGGGGGAGAGACCCAGTACTTC. The chain combines TRBV20-1 with TRBJ2-5; 10 nucleotides match TRBD2. This CDR3 contains 14 residues. The trim removed 6 bases at V and 4 bases at J, leaving 8 bases unmatched. Germline CDR1 is DFQATT and CDR2 is SNEGSKA (reference sequence).

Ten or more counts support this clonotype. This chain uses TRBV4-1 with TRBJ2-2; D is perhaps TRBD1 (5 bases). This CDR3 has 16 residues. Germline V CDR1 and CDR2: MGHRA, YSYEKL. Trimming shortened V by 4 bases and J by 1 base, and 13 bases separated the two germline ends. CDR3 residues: CASSLGLTGNTGELFF. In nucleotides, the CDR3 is TGCGCCAGCAGCCTTGGGTTAACAGGGAACACCGGGGAGCTGTTTTTT.

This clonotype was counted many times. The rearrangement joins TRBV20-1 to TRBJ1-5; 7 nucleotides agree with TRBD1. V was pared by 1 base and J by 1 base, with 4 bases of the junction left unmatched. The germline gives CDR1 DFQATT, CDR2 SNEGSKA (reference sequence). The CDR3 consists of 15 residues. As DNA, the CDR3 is TGCAGTGCTAGAGGGAACAGGGGAAGCAATCAGCCCCAGCATTTT. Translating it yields CSARGNRGSNQPQHF.

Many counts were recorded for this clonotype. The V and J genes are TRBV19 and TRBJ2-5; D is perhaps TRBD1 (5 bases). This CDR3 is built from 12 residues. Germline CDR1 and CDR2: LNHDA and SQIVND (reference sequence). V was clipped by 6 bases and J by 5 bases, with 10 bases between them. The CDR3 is CASSQGTETQYF. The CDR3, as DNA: TGTGCCAGTAGCCAGGGTACGGAGACCCAGTACTTC.

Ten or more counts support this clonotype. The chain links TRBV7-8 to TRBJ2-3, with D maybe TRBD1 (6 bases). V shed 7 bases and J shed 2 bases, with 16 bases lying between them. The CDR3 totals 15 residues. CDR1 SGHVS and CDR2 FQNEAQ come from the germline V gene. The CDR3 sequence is CASIASGDPTDTQYF. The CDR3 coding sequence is TGTGCCAGCATCGCCTCAGGGGATCCCACAGATACGCAGTATTTT.

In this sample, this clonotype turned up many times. Here the CDR3 reads CAISGASNTEAFF. The DNA of the CDR3 is TGTGCCATCAGTGGAGCCTCGAACACTGAAGCTTTCTTT. The chain links TRBV10-3 to TRBJ1-1; D call uncertain. Germline CDR1 reads ENHRY; CDR2 reads SYGVKD. The CDR3 covers 13 residues. Trimming shortened V by 4 bases and J by 1 base, and 7 bases separated the two germline ends.

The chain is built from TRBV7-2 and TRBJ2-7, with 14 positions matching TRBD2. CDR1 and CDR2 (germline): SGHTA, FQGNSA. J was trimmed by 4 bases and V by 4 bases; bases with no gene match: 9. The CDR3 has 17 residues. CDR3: CASSSGTSGGPRYEQYF. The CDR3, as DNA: TGTGCCAGCAGCTCCGGGACTAGCGGGGGTCCCAGGTACGAGCAGTACTTC.

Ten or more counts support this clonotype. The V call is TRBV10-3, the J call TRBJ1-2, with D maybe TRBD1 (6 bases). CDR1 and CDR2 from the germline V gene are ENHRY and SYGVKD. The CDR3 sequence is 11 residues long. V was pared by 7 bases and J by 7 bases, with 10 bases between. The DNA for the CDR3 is TGTGCCATCACCGGGGGCCGTGGCTACACCTTC. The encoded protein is CAITGGRGYTF.

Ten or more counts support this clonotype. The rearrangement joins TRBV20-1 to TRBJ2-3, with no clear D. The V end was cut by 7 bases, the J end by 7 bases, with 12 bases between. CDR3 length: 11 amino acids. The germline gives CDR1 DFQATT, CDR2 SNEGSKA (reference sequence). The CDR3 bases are TGCAGTGTCCCTAGTTCGAATACGCAGTATTTT. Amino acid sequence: CSVPSSNTQYF.

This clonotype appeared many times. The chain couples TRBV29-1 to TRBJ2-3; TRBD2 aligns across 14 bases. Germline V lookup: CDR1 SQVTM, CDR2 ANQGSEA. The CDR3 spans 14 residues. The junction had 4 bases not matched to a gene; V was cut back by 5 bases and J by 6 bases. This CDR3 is CSVTTSGGVDTQYF. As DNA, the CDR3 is TGCAGCGTTACGACTAGCGGGGGGGTGGATACGCAGTATTTT.

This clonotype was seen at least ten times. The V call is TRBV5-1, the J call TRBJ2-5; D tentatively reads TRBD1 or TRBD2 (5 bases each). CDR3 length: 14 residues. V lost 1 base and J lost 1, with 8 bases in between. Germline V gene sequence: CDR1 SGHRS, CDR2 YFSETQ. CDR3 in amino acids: CASSLRGPQETQYF. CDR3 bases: TGCGCCAGCAGCTTGAGGGGACCCCAAGAGACCCAGTACTTC.

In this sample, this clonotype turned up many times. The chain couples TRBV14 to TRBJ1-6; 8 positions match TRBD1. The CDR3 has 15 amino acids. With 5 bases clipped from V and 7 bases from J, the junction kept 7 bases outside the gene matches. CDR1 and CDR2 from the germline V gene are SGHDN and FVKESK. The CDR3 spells CASSVQGAGNSPLHF. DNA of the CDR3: TGTGCCAGCAGCGTTCAGGGGGCAGGAAATTCACCCCTCCACTTT.

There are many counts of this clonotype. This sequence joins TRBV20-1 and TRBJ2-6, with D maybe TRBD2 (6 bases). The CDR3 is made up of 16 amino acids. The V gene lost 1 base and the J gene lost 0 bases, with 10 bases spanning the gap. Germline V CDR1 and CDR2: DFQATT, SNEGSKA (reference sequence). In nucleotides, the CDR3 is TGCAGTGCTAGAGGCCCGGGAGTCTCTGGGGCCAACGTCCTGACTTTC. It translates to CSARGPGVSGANVLTF.

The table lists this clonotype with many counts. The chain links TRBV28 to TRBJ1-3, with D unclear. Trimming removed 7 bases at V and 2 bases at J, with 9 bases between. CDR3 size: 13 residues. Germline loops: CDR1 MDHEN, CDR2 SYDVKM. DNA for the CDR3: TGTGCCAGCACTACTCCACCTGGAAACACCATATATTTT. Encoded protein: CASTTPPGNTIYF.

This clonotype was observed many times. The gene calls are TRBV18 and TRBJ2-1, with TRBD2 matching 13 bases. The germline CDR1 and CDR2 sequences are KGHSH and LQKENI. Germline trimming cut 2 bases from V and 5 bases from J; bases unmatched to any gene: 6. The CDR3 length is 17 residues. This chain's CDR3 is CASSPTEGLAGNNEQFF. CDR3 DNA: TGTGCCAGCTCACCAACAGAGGGACTAGCGGGAAACAATGAGCAGTTCTTC.

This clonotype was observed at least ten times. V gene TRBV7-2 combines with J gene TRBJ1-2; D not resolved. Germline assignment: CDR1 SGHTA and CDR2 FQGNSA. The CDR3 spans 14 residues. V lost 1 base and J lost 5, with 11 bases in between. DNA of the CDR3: TGTGCCAGCAGCTTAGGGGCCAGTAGTTATGGCTACACCTTC. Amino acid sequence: CASSLGASSYGYTF.